A selection of T cell receptor beta chains follows, all from one sample in a study of response to subunit inactivated influenza vaccine. TCRdb analysed the RT-PCR reads with MiXCR anew, one entry per CDR3 protein. The sample contains under 850,000 distinct CDR3 sequences, roughly 18% of which appear only once. Material: PBMCs from blood, obtained around 5 days after vaccination. The receptors originated from a man aged 50-60 years who received an inactivated influenza vaccine. The CDR3 runs from the conserved cysteine through the conserved F or W. The D gene is left open where the match is weak. Some rows have no size entry. The others give once, few or many, or a class for an expanded clone.

J gene | V gene | clone size | D gene | CDR3 protein | CDR3 DNA
TRBJ2-4 | TRBV29-1 | many | TRBD2 | CSVVTSGRANIQYF | TGCAGCGTAGTGACTAGCGGGAGGGCGAACATTCAGTACTTC
TRBJ2-1 | TRBV7-2 | - | - | CASSFPMGGANNEQFF | TGTGCCAGCAGCTTCCCGATGGGCGGAGCTAACAATGAGCAGTTCTTC
TRBJ1-2 | TRBV11-2 | few | - | CASSQSGGFSNYGYTF | TGTGCCAGCAGCCAGAGTGGGGGCTTTTCTAACTATGGCTACACCTTC
TRBJ2-1 | TRBV11-2 | few | TRBD2 | CASSSRSGGNYNEQFF | TGTGCCAGCAGCTCACGTAGCGGGGGGAACTACAATGAGCAGTTCTTC
TRBJ2-1 | TRBV20-1 | - | TRBD2 | CSARESGLAGNNEQFF | TGCAGTGCTAGAGAGTCCGGACTAGCGGGCAACAATGAGCAGTTCTTC
TRBJ2-7 | TRBV6-5 | - | TRBD2 | CASSYSILTSGGPPYEQYF | TGTGCCAGCAGTTACTCGATTTTAACTAGCGGGGGGCCCCCCTACGAGCAGTACTTC
TRBJ2-2 | TRBV5-6 | - | TRBD1 | CASSVLDRRLNTGELFF | TGTGCCAGCAGCGTTCTGGACAGGCGCTTAAACACCGGGGAGCTGTTTTTT
TRBJ2-1 | TRBV5-1 | many | - | CASSLVPAESSYNEQFF | TGCGCCAGCAGCTTGGTTCCCGCGGAAAGCTCCTACAATGAGCAGTTCTTC
TRBJ1-2 | TRBV7-8 | many | - | CASSYRSTGSNYGYTF | TGTGCCAGCAGCTACCGGAGCACAGGGTCCAACTATGGCTACACCTTC
TRBJ2-3 | TRBV4-1 | - | - | CASSQGVWEATDTQYF | TGCGCCAGCAGCCAAGGCGTGTGGGAGGCGACAGATACGCAGTATTTT
TRBJ1-1 | TRBV10-2 | few | - | CASSDGGQWAFF | TGCGCCAGCAGTGACGGGGGCCAGTGGGCTTTCTTT
TRBJ2-7 | TRBV12-3/TRBV12-4 | - | - | CASSLSWAEQYF | TGTGCCAGCAGTTTATCATGGGCCGAGCAGTACTTC
TRBJ2-7 | TRBV4-2 | - | - | CASSQVSVAQEQYF | TGTGCCAGCAGCCAAGTCTCAGTGGCACAAGAGCAGTACTTC
TRBJ2-2 | TRBV20-1 | few | TRBD1 | CSARDLVGQTNTGELFF | TGCAGTGCTAGAGATCTGGTGGGACAGACCAACACCGGGGAGCTGTTTTTT
TRBJ1-1 | TRBV4-2 | few | - | CASSRTEMNTEAFF | TGTGCCAGCAGTCGGACAGAAATGAACACTGAAGCTTTCTTT
TRBJ2-3 | TRBV5-5 | - | - | CASSFVGGGGQDTQYF | TGTGCCAGCAGCTTCGTGGGGGGAGGAGGTCAGGATACGCAGTATTTT
TRBJ1-2 | TRBV28 | - | - | CASSSIRGDYGYTF | TGTGCCAGCAGTTCGATTCGGGGGGACTATGGCTACACCTTC
TRBJ2-7 | TRBV10-3 | many | TRBD1 | CAINHRGQSYEQYF | TGTGCCATCAACCACAGGGGGCAGTCCTACGAGCAGTACTTC
TRBJ2-3 | TRBV24-1 | - | TRBD2 | CATSDLAASGRMDTQYF | TGTGCCACCAGTGATTTAGCGGCTAGCGGACGGATGGATACGCAGTATTTT
TRBJ2-1 | TRBV5-1 | few | TRBD2 | CASSLEAGGTYNEQFF | TGCGCCAGCAGCTTGGAAGCGGGGGGAACCTACAATGAGCAGTTCTTC
TRBJ1-6 | TRBV5-1 | - | - | CASGRDNENSPLHF | TGCGCCAGCGGACGGGACAACGAAAATTCACCCCTCCACTTT
TRBJ2-1 | TRBV20-1 | few | - | CRGGRVNEQFF | TGCAGGGGGGGACGTGTCAATGAGCAGTTCTTC
TRBJ1-1 | TRBV12-3/TRBV12-4 | - | - | CASSLVLLRFNTEAFF | TGTGCCAGCAGTTTGGTACTCCTGAGATTTAACACTGAAGCTTTCTTT
TRBJ2-3 | TRBV30 | - | - | CAWSAGGTDTQYF | TGTGCCTGGAGTGCCGGGGGTACAGATACGCAGTATTTT
TRBJ1-1 | TRBV12-3/TRBV12-4 | many | - | CASSLWGRDTEAFF | TGTGCCAGCAGTTTGTGGGGCAGGGACACTGAAGCTTTCTTT
TRBJ2-3 | TRBV29-1 | - | TRBD1 | CSVLLDRGRTDTQYF | TGCAGCGTATTATTGGACAGGGGGAGAACGGATACGCAGTATTTT
TRBJ2-3 | TRBV15 | few | TRBD2 | CATSRLAGGTDTQYF | TGTGCCACCAGCAGACTAGCGGGAGGTACAGATACGCAGTATTTT
TRBJ2-5 | TRBV20-1 | many | - | CSAGSRGLRGTQYF | TGCAGTGCTGGATCCCGGGGCCTACGGGGGACCCAGTACTTC
TRBJ1-6 | TRBV10-3 | once | TRBD1 | CAISRDRESPLHF | TGTGCCATCAGCCGGGACAGGGAATCACCCCTCCACTTT
TRBJ2-1 | TRBV3-1 | - | TRBD1 | CASSQGTGSYNKQFF | TGTGCCAGCAGCCAAGGGACAGGTTCCTACAATAAGCAGTTCTTC
TRBJ2-7 | TRBV7-8 | few | - | CASSLLPLGGAYEQYF | TGTGCCAGCAGCTTACTTCCATTGGGGGGGGCATACGAGCAGTACTTC
TRBJ1-1 | TRBV20-1 | few | TRBD1 | CSARDKSKGQGDTEAFF | TGCAGTGCTAGAGATAAGAGTAAGGGTCAGGGGGACACTGAAGCTTTCTTT
TRBJ2-1 | TRBV28 | - | TRBD1 | CASSYSPGQGHNEQFF | TGTGCCAGCAGTTACTCGCCGGGACAGGGTCACAATGAGCAGTTCTTC
TRBJ2-5 | TRBV28 | - | - | CASSTGGGMGQETQYF | TGTGCCAGCAGTACTGGGGGCGGAATGGGGCAAGAGACCCAGTACTTC
TRBJ1-2 | TRBV6-1 | - | TRBD1 | CASRSQGAPDYGYTF | TGTGCCAGCAGGTCACAGGGGGCGCCCGACTATGGCTACACCTTC
TRBJ2-2 | TRBV5-1 | few | - | CASSLIVRGGTGELFF | TGCGCCAGCAGCTTGATCGTCAGGGGAGGCACCGGGGAGCTGTTTTTT
TRBJ2-2 | TRBV4-1 | - | TRBD2 | CASSQDPLAGNTGELFF | TGCGCCAGCAGCCAAGATCCACTAGCGGGGAACACCGGGGAGCTGTTTTTT
TRBJ2-2 | TRBV7-9 | - | TRBD1 | CASGNDRGYYTGELFF | TGTGCCAGCGGAAATGACAGGGGATACTACACCGGGGAGCTGTTTTTT